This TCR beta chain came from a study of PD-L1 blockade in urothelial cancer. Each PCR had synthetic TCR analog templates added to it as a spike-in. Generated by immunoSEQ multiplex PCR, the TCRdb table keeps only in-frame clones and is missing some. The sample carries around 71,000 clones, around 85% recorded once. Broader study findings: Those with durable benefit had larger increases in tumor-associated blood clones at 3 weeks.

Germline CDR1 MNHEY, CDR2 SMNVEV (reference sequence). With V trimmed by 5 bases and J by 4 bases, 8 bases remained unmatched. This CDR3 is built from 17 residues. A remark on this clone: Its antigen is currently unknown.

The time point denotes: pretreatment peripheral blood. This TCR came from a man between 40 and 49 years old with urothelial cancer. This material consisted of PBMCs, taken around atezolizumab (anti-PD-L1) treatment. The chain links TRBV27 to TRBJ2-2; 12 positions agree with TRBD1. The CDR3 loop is CASSLRGQGAGTGELFF. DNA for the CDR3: TGTGCCAGCAGTCTTAGGGGACAGGGGGCTGGCACCGGGGAGCTGTTTTTT.